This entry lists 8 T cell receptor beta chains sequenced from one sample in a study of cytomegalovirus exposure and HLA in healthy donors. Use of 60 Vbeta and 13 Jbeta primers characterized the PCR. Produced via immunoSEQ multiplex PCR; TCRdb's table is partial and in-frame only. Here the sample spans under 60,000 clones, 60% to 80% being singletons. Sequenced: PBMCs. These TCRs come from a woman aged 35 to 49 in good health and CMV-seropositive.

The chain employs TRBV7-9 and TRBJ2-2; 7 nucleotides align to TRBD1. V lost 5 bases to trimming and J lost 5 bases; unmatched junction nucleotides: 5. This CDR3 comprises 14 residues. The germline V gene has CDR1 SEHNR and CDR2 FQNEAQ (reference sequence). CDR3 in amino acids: CASSHTGVTGELFF. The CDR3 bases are TGTGCCAGCAGCCATACAGGGGTAACCGGGGAGCTGTTTTTT.

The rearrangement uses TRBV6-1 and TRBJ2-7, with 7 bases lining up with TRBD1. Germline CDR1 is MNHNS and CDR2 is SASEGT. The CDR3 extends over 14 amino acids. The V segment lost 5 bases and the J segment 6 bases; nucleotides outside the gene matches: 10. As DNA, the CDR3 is TGTGCCAGCAGTACAAGACAGGGTCGTGGCGAGCAGTACTTC. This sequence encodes CASSTRQGRGEQYF.

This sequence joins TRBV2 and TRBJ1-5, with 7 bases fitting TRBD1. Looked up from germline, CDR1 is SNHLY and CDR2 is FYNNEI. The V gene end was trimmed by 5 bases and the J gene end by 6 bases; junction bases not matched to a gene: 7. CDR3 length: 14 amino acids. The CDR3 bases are TGTGCCAGCAGTCAACAGGGGAGAAGTCAGCCCCAGCATTTT. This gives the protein CASSQQGRSQPQHF.

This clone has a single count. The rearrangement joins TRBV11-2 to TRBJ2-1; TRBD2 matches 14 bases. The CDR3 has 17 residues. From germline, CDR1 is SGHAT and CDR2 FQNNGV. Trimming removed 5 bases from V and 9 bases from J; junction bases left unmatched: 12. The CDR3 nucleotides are TGTGCCAGCAGCAGCCGACTAGCGGGGGGGGTAGTTGGTGAGCAGTTCTTC. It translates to CASSSRLAGGVVGEQFF.

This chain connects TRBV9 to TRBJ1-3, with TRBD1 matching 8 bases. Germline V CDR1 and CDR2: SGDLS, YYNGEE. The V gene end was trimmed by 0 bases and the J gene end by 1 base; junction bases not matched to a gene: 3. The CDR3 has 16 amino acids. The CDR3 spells CASSVGGTGSGNTIYF. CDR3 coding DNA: TGTGCCAGCAGCGTAGGGGGGACAGGTTCTGGAAACACCATATATTTT.

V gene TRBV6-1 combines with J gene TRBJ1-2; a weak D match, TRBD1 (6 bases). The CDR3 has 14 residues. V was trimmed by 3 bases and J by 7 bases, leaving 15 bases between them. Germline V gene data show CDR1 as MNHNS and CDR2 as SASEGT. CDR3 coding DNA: TGTGCCAGCAGTGAGGGGGGGCTTCCGCTTGGCTACACCTTC. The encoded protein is CASSEGGLPLGYTF.

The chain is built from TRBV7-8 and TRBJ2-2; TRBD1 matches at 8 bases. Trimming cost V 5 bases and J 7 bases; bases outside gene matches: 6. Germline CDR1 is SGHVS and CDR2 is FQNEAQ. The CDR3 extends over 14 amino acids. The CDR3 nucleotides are TGTGCCAGCAGCCGGTACAGGGGGGACGGGGAGCTGTTTTTT. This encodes CASSRYRGDGELFF.

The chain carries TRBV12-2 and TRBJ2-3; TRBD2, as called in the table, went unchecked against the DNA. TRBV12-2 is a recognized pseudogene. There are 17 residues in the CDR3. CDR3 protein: CASRLALTSGTGDTQYF. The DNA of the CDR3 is TGTGCAAGTCGCTTAGCTTTGACTAGCGGGACGGGAGATACGCAGTATTTT.